A single sample is the source of the 21 T cell receptor beta chains below, sequenced in a study of monozygotic twins with inflammatory bowel disease. Reprocessing the 5' RACE reads, TCRdb reports a single entry for every CDR3 protein and omits DNA. The table lists 420,000 or so distinct CDR3 sequences. The source material was blood. These receptor sequences come from a human donor with ulcerative colitis or Crohn's disease, or a healthy co-twin of an affected twin (not recorded which).

The J gene is TRBJ1-5, the V gene TRBV29-1; there is no DNA to check the TCRdb D call of TRBD1. CDR1 and CDR2 from the germline V gene are SQVTM and ANQGSEA. The CDR3 has 12 residues. This CDR3 reads CSVGTGNQPQHF. The full variable domain, completed using reference TRBV29-1 and TRBJ1-5, is SAVISQKPSRDICQRGTSLTIQCQVDSQVTMMFWYRQQPGQSLTLIATANQGSEATYESGFVIDKFPISRPNLTFSTLTVSNMSPEDSSIYLCSVGTGNQPQHFGDGTRLSIL.

This chain joins TRBV7-9 and TRBJ2-2. The length of the CDR3 is 12 residues. Germline loops: CDR1 SEHNR, CDR2 FQNEAQ (reference sequence). The CDR3 reads CASRDNTGELFF. Combining the CDR3 with reference TRBV7-9 and TRBJ2-2 gives the whole variable domain DTGVSQNPRHKITKRGQNVTFRCDPISEHNRLYWYRQTLGQGPEFLTYFQNEAQLEKSRLLSDRFSAERPKGSFSTLEIQRTEQGDSAMYLCASRDNTGELFFGEGSRLTVL.

The chain links TRBV7-3 to TRBJ2-1; TCRdb calls TRBD2, which cannot be checked without DNA. The CDR3 has 16 residues. Germline CDR1 is SGHTA and CDR2 is FQGTGA. The CDR3 spells CASRFFATSGNNEQFF.

V is TRBV20-1 and J is TRBJ2-1. This CDR3 spans 15 amino acids. The V gene's germline CDR1 is DFQATT and CDR2 SNEGSKA (reference sequence). The CDR3 here is CSARDFLAGANEQFF.

V and J are TRBV28 and TRBJ1-6; TCRdb lists TRBD1, though no DNA is available to test this call. In germline, CDR1 is MDHEN, CDR2 SYDVKM. This CDR3 has 18 amino acids. CDR3 amino acids: CASSLPRDSTQRNSPLHF. Full variable domain (remainder filled in from reference TRBV28 and TRBJ1-6): DVKVTQSSRYLVKRTGEKVFLECVQDMDHENMFWYRQDPGLGLRLIYFSYDVKMKEKGDIPEGYSVSREKKERFSLILESASTNQTSMYLCASSLPRDSTQRNSPLHFGNGTRLTVT.

The genes are TRBV5-1 and TRBJ2-3; without DNA, the TCRdb call of TRBD2 cannot be checked. Germline CDR1 is SGHRS and CDR2 is YFSETQ. The CDR3 spans 17 residues. This CDR3 is CASSPGLAGESTDTQYF. Drawing the rest from reference TRBV5-1 and TRBJ2-3, the complete variable domain is KAGVTQTPRYLIKTRGQQVTLSCSPISGHRSVSWYQQTPGQGLQFLFEYFSETQRNKGNFPGRFSGRQFSNSRSEMNVSTLELGDSALYLCASSPGLAGESTDTQYFGPGTRLTVL.

The chain has TRBV28 and TRBJ2-4; the D call from TCRdb, TRBD2, cannot be confirmed without DNA. The CDR3 is 17 amino acids. Germline V CDR1 and CDR2: MDHEN, SYDVKM. Here the CDR3 reads CASSSRTSGRSKNIQYF.

The J gene is TRBJ2-7, the V gene TRBV3-1; TCRdb designates TRBD1, a call that cannot be tested without DNA. CDR3 length: 15 residues. The germline V gene encodes CDR1 LGHDT and CDR2 YNNKEL (reference sequence). The CDR3 here is CASSPMGGATYEQYF.

The V call is TRBV6-1, the J call TRBJ2-1; lacking DNA, the TRBD1 call made by TCRdb goes unchecked. The CDR3 runs to 15 residues. In germline, CDR1 is MNHNS, CDR2 SASEGT. CDR3 region: CASSVRGARINEQFF.

The chain employs TRBV7-3 and TRBJ2-1; TCRdb designates TRBD2, a call that cannot be tested without DNA. Per germline, CDR1 SGHTA and CDR2 FQGTGA. The CDR3 runs to 17 residues. The CDR3 is CASSLQSRTSGIHEQFF.

The chain recombines TRBV11-2 with TRBJ2-5; the D gene TCRdb calls, TRBD1, cannot be checked with no DNA. The CDR3 runs to 16 residues. The V gene's germline CDR1 is SGHAT and CDR2 FQNNGV. The CDR3 is CASSSRRTGRQETQYF.

V is TRBV28 and J is TRBJ2-7; the TCRdb D gene call, TRBD2, has no DNA to confirm it. CDR1 is MDHEN, CDR2 SYDVKM, per germline. CDR3 length: 15 residues. The CDR3 sequence: CASSDTSGIFYEQYF.

This chain uses TRBV20-1 with TRBJ1-5. From germline, CDR1 is DFQATT and CDR2 SNEGSKA (reference sequence). This CDR3 is 16 amino acids long. CDR3 sequence reads: CSARGRRGGSYQPQHF.

The chain uses TRBV28 and TRBJ1-1; TCRdb gives TRBD1 as the D gene, but with no DNA this cannot be confirmed. Germline V gene data show CDR1 as MDHEN and CDR2 as SYDVKM. The CDR3 extends over 15 amino acids. The CDR3 is CASSFLRGAGTEAFF.

The rearrangement links TRBV21-1 to TRBJ2-1; TCRdb indicates TRBD2, and absent DNA this call remains unverified. TRBV21-1 is an annotated pseudogene. CDR3 length equals 19 residues. Here the CDR3 reads CASSGRSWLPSCSYNEQFF.

The rearrangement joins TRBV5-5 to TRBJ1-5. Germline V gene lookup returns CDR1 SGHKS and CDR2 YYEKEE (reference sequence). The CDR3 loop spans 14 amino acids. The CDR3 sequence: CASSWDSVPQPQHF.

The chain joins TRBV27 to TRBJ2-1. The CDR3 runs 14 residues. In germline, CDR1 is MNHEY, CDR2 SMNVEV (reference sequence). CDR3 in amino acids: CASSTGRPYNEQFF.

V and J are TRBV29-1 and TRBJ1-5. This CDR3 region has 12 residues. CDR1 is SQVTM and CDR2 is ANQGSEA in the germline V gene. CDR3 loop: CSVTDGDQPQHF.

The chain links TRBV19 to TRBJ1-1; as DNA is missing, the TRBD1 call by TCRdb cannot be tested. Germline CDR1 reads LNHDA; CDR2 reads SQIVND (reference sequence). CDR3 length: 15 residues. CDR3 sequence: CASSIGTGVNTEAFF.

The chain carries TRBV20-1 and TRBJ2-1. Germline CDR1 and CDR2: DFQATT and SNEGSKA (reference sequence). The CDR3 is 14 amino acids. CDR3 sequence reads: CSARDRVGWSEQFF.

V is TRBV2 and J is TRBJ2-5; TCRdb proposes TRBD1, but this gene call is untestable without DNA. Germline V gene sequence: CDR1 SNHLY, CDR2 FYNNEI. This CDR3 comprises 13 residues. The CDR3 protein is CASSEQGFETQYF.